The 22 T cell receptor beta chains given below trace back to one sample, sequenced in a study of post-analysis software for immune sequencing data. Study-wide results and caveats: About 5 TRBV segments (TRBV5-6, TRBV5-1 and TRBV20-1 among them) occurred more frequently in patients than in controls.

Their specific antigens are unknown. Unique-molecular-identifier-tagged TCR beta cDNA libraries were used. One entry per CDR3 protein, called by TCRdb with MiXCR from the PCR reads. The sample contains roughly 400,000 distinct CDR3 sequences, approximately 42% of which appear only once. Sequences were obtained from blood. These receptors were collected from a girl aged 2 to 10 with multiple sclerosis.

The CDR3: CASRVAGLSIKDTQYF. The CDR3 bases are TGTGCCAGCAGAGTAGCGGGACTCTCCATCAAAGATACGCAGTATTTT. This chain links TRBV28 with TRBJ2-3, with 8 bases identical to TRBD2. The trim removed 6 bases at V and 5 bases at J, leaving 13 bases unmatched. Germline V gene sequence: CDR1 MDHEN, CDR2 SYDVKM. The CDR3 loop spans 16 amino acids.

The chain couples TRBV20-1 to TRBJ2-7, with D unclear. The CDR3 contains 13 residues. Trimming removed 0 bases at V and 1 base at J, with 7 bases between. Germline V CDR1 and CDR2: DFQATT, SNEGSKA (reference sequence). The CDR3 spells CSARDERSYEQYF. DNA for the CDR3: TGCAGTGCTAGAGATGAGAGGTCCTACGAGCAGTACTTC.

The chain couples TRBV12-3 or TRBV12-4 to TRBJ1-2, with D perhaps matching TRBD1 (5 bases). The CDR3 length is 14 residues. V was pared by 3 bases and J by 3 bases, with 11 bases between. The CDR3: CASSLWGLDYGYTF. CDR3 DNA: TGTGCCAGCAGTTTGTGGGGGTTGGACTATGGCTACACCTTC.

The gene calls are TRBV5-6 and TRBJ2-7, with 7 bases fitting TRBD1. The V gene's germline CDR1 is SGHDT and CDR2 YYEEEE. This CDR3 region has 16 residues. V lost 4 bases, J lost 2 bases, and 12 bases stayed unmatched. CDR3 region: CASSPLGTATAYEQYF. The CDR3 region has the DNA TGTGCCAGCAGCCCGTTAGGGACAGCTACCGCCTACGAGCAGTACTTC.

The chain couples TRBV10-3 to TRBJ1-1; 8 bases align to TRBD1. From germline, CDR1 is ENHRY and CDR2 SYGVKD. The trim removed 10 bases at V and 6 bases at J, leaving 19 bases unmatched. The CDR3 sequence is 16 residues long. CDR3 nucleotides: TGTGCCACCGGCCGGGACCGGGACAGGCGAGGGCCTGAAGCTTTCTTT. Amino acids: CATGRDRDRRGPEAFF.

This clonotype was seen a few times. The chain links TRBV6-5 to TRBJ2-7; 7 nucleotides match TRBD1. Trimming cost V 5 bases and J 5 bases; bases outside gene matches: 6. Germline lookup yields CDR1 MNHEY and CDR2 SVGAGI. The length of the CDR3 is 13 residues. DNA for the CDR3: TGTGCCAGCAGTAACAGGGGTACTGACGAGCAGTACTTC. It is translated as CASSNRGTDEQYF.

The table lists this clonotype with many counts. The chain uses TRBV7-8 and TRBJ2-3; 13 bases line up with TRBD2. V lost 5 bases and J lost 0; bases outside the gene matches: 5. The CDR3 is made up of 17 amino acids. Germline V gene sequence: CDR1 SGHVS, CDR2 FQNEAQ. The CDR3 here is CASSRGLAGASTDTQYF. In nucleotides, the CDR3 is TGTGCCAGCAGCCGCGGACTAGCGGGGGCTAGCACAGATACGCAGTATTTT. The full variable domain, with the rest looked up from reference TRBV7-8 and TRBJ2-3, is GAGVSQSPRYKVAKRGQDVALRCDPISGHVSLFWYQQALGQGPEFLTYFQNEAQLDKSGLPSDRFFAERPEGSVSTLKIQRTQQEDSAVYLCASSRGLAGASTDTQYFGPGTRLTVL.

V usage is TRBV6-2 or TRBV6-3 and J usage is TRBJ2-1; tentatively, D is TRBD1 (6 bases). Trimming pared 6 bases from V and 8 bases from J, leaving 8 bases between. The CDR3 is 11 residues long. Germline V gene lookup returns CDR1 MNHEY and CDR2 SVGEGT. CDR3 nucleotides: TGTGCCAGCAGGACAGGCCATGAGCAGTTCTTC. It is translated as CASRTGHEQFF.

V gene TRBV20-1 combines with J gene TRBJ2-1, with D perhaps matching TRBD2 (7 bases). CDR3 size: 18 residues. With 0 bases removed from V and 0 bases from J, the gap between germline ends came to 18 bases. Germline lookup yields CDR1 DFQATT and CDR2 SNEGSKA (reference sequence). The CDR3 coding sequence is TGCAGTGCTAGAGATTTCGGGGGGCCTTTTTACTCCTACAATGAGCAGTTCTTC. Translating it yields CSARDFGGPFYSYNEQFF.

The chain uses TRBV19 and TRBJ1-6; TRBD1 matches 7 bases. CDR1 and CDR2 from the germline V gene are LNHDA and SQIVND (reference sequence). The CDR3 spans 15 residues. Trimming removed 4 bases from V and 7 bases from J; junction bases left unmatched: 7. CDR3 loop: CASSRAGTANSPLHF. CDR3 coding DNA: TGTGCCAGTAGTAGGGCCGGGACAGCGAATTCACCCCTCCACTTT.

The chain uses TRBV29-1 and TRBJ2-7, with D perhaps matching TRBD2 (5 bases). The CDR3 has 12 residues. V was pared by 3 bases and J by 7 bases, with 13 bases between. The V gene's germline CDR1 is SQVTM and CDR2 ANQGSEA. The CDR3 reads CSVERRYNEQYF. In DNA form, the CDR3 reads TGCAGCGTTGAGCGGAGGTACAATGAGCAGTACTTC.

This clonotype was detected only a few times. This sequence joins TRBV12-3 or TRBV12-4 and TRBJ1-6, with D maybe TRBD1 (5 bases). This CDR3 has 14 residues. The V end lost 5 bases, the J end lost 5 bases, and 10 bases lay between the germline ends. The CDR3 DNA follows: TGTGCCAGCAGTCTCGACAGAGATAATTCACCCCTCCACTTT. Its protein is CASSLDRDNSPLHF.

The V call is TRBV29-1, the J call TRBJ1-1; possibly TRBD1 for D (5 bases). V was pared by 7 bases and J by 0 bases, with 12 bases between. Germline CDR1 SQVTM, CDR2 ANQGSEA. The CDR3 is 13 amino acids. CDR3: CSARQGVNTEAFF. CDR3 DNA: TGCAGCGCCCGACAAGGGGTGAACACTGAAGCTTTCTTT. The full variable domain, its missing parts supplied by reference TRBV29-1 and TRBJ1-1, is SAVISQKPSRDICQRGTSLTIQCQVDSQVTMMFWYRQQPGQSLTLIATANQGSEATYESGFVIDKFPISRPNLTFSTLTVSNMSPEDSSIYLCSARQGVNTEAFFGQGTRLTVV.

A word on this clonotype: A read error may produce the germline difference seen at one junction end. V usage is TRBV12-3 or TRBV12-4 and J usage is TRBJ1-2, with 8 bases that match TRBD1. CDR3 length: 17 amino acids. In DNA form, the CDR3 reads TGTGCCAGCAGACCGGGCCTGGGGGGACAGGCAACCTATGGCTGCACCTTC. Residues: CASRPGLGGQATYGCTF.

This chain links TRBV20-1 with TRBJ2-4; D not certain. The V end lost 3 bases, the J end lost 3 bases, and 12 bases lay between the germline ends. Germline V gene lookup returns CDR1 DFQATT and CDR2 SNEGSKA (reference sequence). The CDR3 is 14 residues long. The CDR3 reads CSASVGSDKNIQYF. CDR3 DNA sequence: TGCAGTGCTAGTGTAGGATCGGACAAAAACATTCAGTACTTC.

This clonotype was observed a handful of times. CDR3 coding DNA: TGTGCCAGCAGTTTACCTGGAGGGGCACACAAAAACATTCAGTACTTC. Translation: CASSLPGGAHKNIQYF. The chain combines TRBV28 with TRBJ2-4; the D gene is possibly TRBD2 (6 bases). Germline lookup yields CDR1 MDHEN and CDR2 SYDVKM. The CDR3 sequence is 16 residues long. Trimming cost V 2 bases and J 3 bases, with 14 bases left between them.

V usage is TRBV7-8 and J usage is TRBJ1-5; 7 bases align to TRBD1. The CDR3 extends over 18 amino acids. Trimming took 1 base from V and 3 from J; bases not matched to a gene: 12. Germline V gene data show CDR1 as SGHVS and CDR2 as FQNEAQ. The CDR3 sequence is CASSLVPGQAHTNQPQHF. The CDR3 DNA reads as TGTGCCAGCAGCTTAGTCCCAGGACAGGCGCATACCAATCAGCCCCAGCATTTT.

The chain uses TRBV5-1 and TRBJ1-1; tentatively, D is TRBD1 (5 bases). The CDR3 spans 13 residues. V lost 7 bases to trimming and J lost 1 base, with 11 bases between them. Germline values: CDR1 SGHRS, CDR2 YFSETQ. The CDR3 coding sequence is TGCGCCAGCGCGCAGGGCACGAACACTGAAGCTTTCTTT. Translated: CASAQGTNTEAFF.

This clonotype has only a few counts. The V and J genes are TRBV12-3 or TRBV12-4 and TRBJ1-2; 9 bases line up with TRBD1. CDR3 size: 13 residues. Trimming took 5 bases from V and 3 from J; bases not matched to a gene: 1. CDR3 sequence: CASSTGGDYGYTF. The CDR3, as DNA: TGTGCCAGCAGTACAGGGGGCGACTATGGCTACACCTTC.

J is TRBJ1-2 and V is TRBV28, with TRBD1 as a possible D gene (6 bases). CDR3 length: 14 amino acids. CDR1 is MDHEN, CDR2 SYDVKM, per germline. Trimming pared 3 bases from V and 5 bases from J, leaving 13 bases between. The CDR3 sequence is CASSFGTPGYGYTF. In nucleotides, the CDR3 is TGTGCCAGCAGTTTTGGGACACCGGGATATGGCTACACCTTC.

The chain couples TRBV9 to TRBJ2-1, with 9 positions matching TRBD2. CDR3 length: 15 amino acids. V dropped 3 bases and J dropped 4; count of bases not matched to a gene: 5. Germline V lookup: CDR1 SGDLS, CDR2 YYNGEE. As DNA, the CDR3 is TGTGCCAGCAGCGCCGGCGGGGGGGTTTACAATGAGCAGTTCTTC. Translating it yields CASSAGGGVYNEQFF.

The chain joins TRBV2 to TRBJ2-3, with 9 bases aligning to TRBD2. J gave up 2 bases and V 8 bases, and 8 bases lay outside the gene matches. Germline CDR1 SNHLY, CDR2 FYNNEI. The CDR3 length is 15 residues. This CDR3 reads CASGVSGGHTDTQYF. CDR3 coding DNA: TGTGCCAGCGGAGTTAGCGGGGGCCACACAGATACGCAGTATTTT. The complete variable domain, with remaining parts taken from reference TRBV2 and TRBJ2-3, reads EPEVTQTPSHQVTQMGQEVILRCVPISNHLYFYWYRQILGQKVEFLVSFYNNEISEKSEIFDDQFSVERPDGSNFTLKIRSTKLEDSAMYFCASGVSGGHTDTQYFGPGTRLTVL.